The 11 T cell receptor beta chains listed next were all sequenced from one sample in a study of memory CD4+ T cells and cytomegalovirus serostatus (dated by TCRdb to between 2018 and 2021). Libraries were built with the immunoSEQ multiplex PCR assay. TCRdb re-hosts the immuneACCESS table, in-frame sequences only. Its copies lack some clones; in the studies checked, an unresolved V gene accounts for under half of them, and the cause for the rest is not known. The sample yields just over 45,000 clones; 60% to 80% were counted once. The ten largest clones add up to 0.61% of the sample. Single viable CD3+CD4+CD8-CD45RO+ cells were sorted as memory CD4+ T cells on a FACSAria II. The material sequenced was memory CD4+ T cells from blood. These receptor sequences come from an adult in good health and CMV-seronegative.

CDR3 DNA sequence: TGCGCCAGCAGCCAAGAACCCAGGGGGCCCTACGAGCAGTACTTC. Its protein is CASSQEPRGPYEQYF. The chain recombines TRBV4-3 with TRBJ2-7; TRBD1 matches 8 bases. Germline V gives CDR1 LGHNA, CDR2 YSLEER. This CDR3 is built from 15 residues. The V segment lost 0 bases and the J segment 2 bases; nucleotides outside the gene matches: 3.

The gene calls are TRBV7-9 and TRBJ2-2; tentatively, D is TRBD2 (5 bases). In germline, CDR1 is SEHNR, CDR2 FQNEAQ (reference sequence). The CDR3 covers 15 residues. V lost 2 bases to trimming and J lost 4 bases, with 11 bases between them. CDR3 coding DNA: TGTGCCAGCAGCTTATCGGACTTGATCACCGGGGAGCTGTTTTTT. It is translated as CASSLSDLITGELFF.

The chain has TRBV29-1 and TRBJ2-5; a weak D match, TRBD2 (6 bases). Trimming shortened V by 3 bases and J by 5 bases, and 13 bases separated the two germline ends. Germline CDR1 and CDR2: SQVTM and ANQGSEA. This CDR3 comprises 13 residues. The CDR3 DNA reads TGCAGCGTTGACCCCGGGACTTTTGAGACCCAGTACTTC. This gives the protein CSVDPGTFETQYF.

V gene TRBV11-2 combines with J gene TRBJ1-2; a possible D gene is TRBD1 (6 bases). The germline gives CDR1 SGHAT, CDR2 FQNNGV. The CDR3 sequence is 19 residues long. The V and J ends lost 0 bases and 4 bases respectively, with 24 bases between them. This CDR3 reads CASSLDSSWTEGTRYGYTF. Written as DNA, the CDR3 is TGTGCCAGCAGCTTAGATTCAAGTTGGACAGAGGGTACGCGCTATGGCTACACCTTC.

The gene calls are TRBV6-1 and TRBJ2-7; D is perhaps TRBD2 (5 bases). The CDR3 extends over 12 amino acids. V dropped 3 bases and J dropped 9 bases, with 12 bases sitting between them. CDR1 is MNHNS and CDR2 is SASEGT in the germline V gene. The CDR3 is CASSDLAPGQYF. The CDR3 DNA follows: TGTGCCAGCAGTGATCTAGCCCCCGGGCAGTACTTC.

This clone was observed a handful of times. The chain employs TRBV11-2 and TRBJ1-1; maybe TRBD1 (6 bases). V was pared by 5 bases and J by 4 bases, with 14 bases between. Germline V gene data show CDR1 as SGHAT and CDR2 as FQNNGV. CDR3 length: 14 residues. The CDR3 DNA reads TGTGCCAGCAGCCTAGGGAGGGGGTCCACTGAAGCTTTCTTT. It encodes CASSLGRGSTEAFF.

V and J are TRBV7-9 and TRBJ1-1; 7 bases match TRBD1. CDR1 and CDR2 (germline): SEHNR, FQNEAQ (reference sequence). The CDR3 covers 18 residues. V gave up 5 bases and J gave up 3 bases; unmatched junction bases: 18. CDR3: CASSLTMGGQSRDTEAFF. The CDR3 DNA sequence: TGTGCCAGCAGCCTCACCATGGGGGGACAGTCTAGGGACACTGAAGCTTTCTTT.

About this clone itself: Other DNA sequences in the same sample also yield this CDR3. V gene TRBV9 combines with J gene TRBJ2-7; the match to TRBD1 covers 7 bases. V lost 2 bases, J lost 0 bases, and 2 bases stayed unmatched. The CDR3 has 14 amino acids. CDR1 and CDR2 (germline): SGDLS, YYNGEE. CDR3 protein: CASSVGTDSYEQYF. Here the CDR3 DNA reads TGTGCCAGCAGCGTCGGGACAGACTCCTACGAGCAGTACTTC.

The chain has TRBV6-1 and TRBJ2-1, with D perhaps TRBD2 (6 bases). The CDR3 length is 12 residues. The V and J ends lost 6 bases and 8 bases respectively, with 11 bases between them. Germline CDR1 MNHNS, CDR2 SASEGT. The CDR3 bases are TGTGCCAGCAGGGTAGGGGACTATGAGCAGTTCTTC. Its translation is CASRVGDYEQFF.

The V call is TRBV6-5, the J call TRBJ2-7, with TRBD2 identical over 7 bases. V gave up 0 bases and J gave up 7 bases; unmatched junction bases: 9. In germline, CDR1 is MNHEY, CDR2 SVGAGI. This CDR3 contains 15 residues. CDR3 region: CASSYSWGGPEEQYF. The CDR3 bases are TGTGCCAGCAGTTACTCCTGGGGGGGTCCGGAGGAGCAGTACTTC.

The rearrangement joins TRBV2 to TRBJ1-2, with D unclear. In germline, CDR1 is SNHLY, CDR2 FYNNEI. This CDR3 spans 13 amino acids. Trimming removed 4 bases from V and 0 bases from J, with 6 bases in between. The CDR3 coding sequence is TGTGCCAGCAGTGGAGGTTCTAACTATGGCTACACCTTC. Its translation is CASSGGSNYGYTF.